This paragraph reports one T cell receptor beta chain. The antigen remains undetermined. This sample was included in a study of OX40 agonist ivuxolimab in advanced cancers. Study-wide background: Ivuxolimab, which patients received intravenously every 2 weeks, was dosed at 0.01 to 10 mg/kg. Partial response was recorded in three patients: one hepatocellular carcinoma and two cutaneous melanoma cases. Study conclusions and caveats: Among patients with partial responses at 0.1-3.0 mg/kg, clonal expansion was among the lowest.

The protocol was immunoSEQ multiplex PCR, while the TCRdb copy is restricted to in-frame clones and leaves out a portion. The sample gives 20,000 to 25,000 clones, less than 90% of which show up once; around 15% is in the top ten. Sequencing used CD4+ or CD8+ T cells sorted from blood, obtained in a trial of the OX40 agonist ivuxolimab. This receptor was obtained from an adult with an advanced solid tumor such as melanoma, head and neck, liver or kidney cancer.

The CDR3, as DNA: TGTGCCAGCAGCAAAGAGGACAGGGGAGAGTGGGGGGCCAACGTCCTGACTTTC. Encoded protein: CASSKEDRGEWGANVLTF. The V gene is TRBV21-1, the J gene TRBJ2-6; the DNA was not compared with TRBD1, the D call given in the table. TRBV21-1 is labeled a pseudogene. The CDR3 spans 18 residues.